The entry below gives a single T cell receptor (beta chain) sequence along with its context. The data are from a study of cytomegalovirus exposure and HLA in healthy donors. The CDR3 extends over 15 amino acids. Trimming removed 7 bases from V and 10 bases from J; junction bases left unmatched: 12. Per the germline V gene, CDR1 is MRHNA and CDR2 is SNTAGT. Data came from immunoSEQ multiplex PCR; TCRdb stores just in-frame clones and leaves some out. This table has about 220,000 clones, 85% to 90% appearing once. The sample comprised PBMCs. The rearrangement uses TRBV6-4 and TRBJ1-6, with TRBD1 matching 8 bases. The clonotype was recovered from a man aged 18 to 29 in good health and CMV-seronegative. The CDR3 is CASNPDGQGASPLHF. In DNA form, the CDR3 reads TGTGCCAGCAATCCGGACGGACAGGGCGCGTCACCCCTCCACTTT.